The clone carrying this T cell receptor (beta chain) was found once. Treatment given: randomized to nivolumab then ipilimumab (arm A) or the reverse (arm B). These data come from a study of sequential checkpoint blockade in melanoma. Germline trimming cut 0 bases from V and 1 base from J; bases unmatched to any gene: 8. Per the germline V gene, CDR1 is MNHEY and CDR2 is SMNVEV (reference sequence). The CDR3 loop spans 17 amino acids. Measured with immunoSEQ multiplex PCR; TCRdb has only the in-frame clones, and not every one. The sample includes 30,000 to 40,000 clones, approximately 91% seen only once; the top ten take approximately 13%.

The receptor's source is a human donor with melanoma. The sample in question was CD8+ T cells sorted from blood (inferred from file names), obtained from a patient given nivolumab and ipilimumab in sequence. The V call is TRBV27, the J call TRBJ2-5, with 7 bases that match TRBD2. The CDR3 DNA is TGTGCCAGCAGTTTATCGTGGAGGCTAGCGGTCCAAGAGACCCAGTACTTC. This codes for CASSLSWRLAVQETQYF.